The clone carrying this T cell receptor beta chain was counted between two and nine times. As yet, its antigen is unknown. There are 15 residues in the CDR3. Germline assignment: CDR1 MGHDK and CDR2 SYGVNS. V lost 5 bases and J 3 bases, leaving 16 bases between the germline ends. This record belongs to a study of T-cell memory formation after mild COVID-19. Study overall: Largely, TCR clusters stayed within a single donor. Study-wide points: CD4+ contracting clones lay mainly in CM and EM, CD8+ ones in EMRA.

Constant-segment primers were used for 5'RACE, and the resulting TCR alpha and TCR beta cDNA libraries carried sample barcodes and UMIs. Each CDR3 protein gets one entry after TCRdb re-called the 5' RACE reads with MiXCR. The sample lists more than 120,000 distinct CDR3 sequences, approximately 6% seen once, with 2% to 2.5% in the top ten. This TCR was sampled from an adult woman who had mild COVID-19 (a few samples of this study predate the infection). Cell type and time point are not known. Sequencing was done on a sample of PBMCs or a T cell subset sorted from them (not recorded which). The chain joins TRBV25-1 to TRBJ1-2; possible D gene TRBD1, 5 bases. CDR3 region: CASSSLGGVDYGYTF. The CDR3 DNA is TGTGCCAGCAGTTCCCTGGGAGGGGTTGACTATGGCTACACCTTC.